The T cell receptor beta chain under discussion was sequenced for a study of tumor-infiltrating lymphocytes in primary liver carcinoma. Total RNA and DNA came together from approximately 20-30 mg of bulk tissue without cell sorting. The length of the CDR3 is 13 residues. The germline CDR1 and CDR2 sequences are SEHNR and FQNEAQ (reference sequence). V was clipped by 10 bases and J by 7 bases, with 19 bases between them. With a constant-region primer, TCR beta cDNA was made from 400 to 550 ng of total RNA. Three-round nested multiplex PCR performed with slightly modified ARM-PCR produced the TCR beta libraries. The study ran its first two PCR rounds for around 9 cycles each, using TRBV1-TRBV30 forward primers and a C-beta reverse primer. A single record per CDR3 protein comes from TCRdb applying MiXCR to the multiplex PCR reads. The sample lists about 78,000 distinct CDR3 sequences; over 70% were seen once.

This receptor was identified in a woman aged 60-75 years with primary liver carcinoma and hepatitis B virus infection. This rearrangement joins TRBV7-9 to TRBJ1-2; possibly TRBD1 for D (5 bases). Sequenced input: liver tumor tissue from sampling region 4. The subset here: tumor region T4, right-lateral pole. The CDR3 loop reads CAINFGEGAGYTF. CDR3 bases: TGTGCCATCAACTTTGGGGAAGGGGCTGGCTACACCTTC.